This TCR beta chain is from a study of T cells after posttransplantation cyclophosphamide. This clone occurred once. The target antigen is unknown. Germline CDR1 and CDR2: KGHSH and LQKENI. The CDR3 is 16 amino acids. V gave up 1 base and J gave up 2 bases, with 12 bases separating them. Some clones are missing from TCRdb's copy, which holds only in-frame ones; the method was immunoSEQ multiplex PCR. This sample carries approximately 28,000 clones, 85% to 95% of them seen once, and the ten largest clones take roughly 0.26%. Study-level results: Skin or GI-infiltrating T cells shared few TRB sequences with blood.

The naive gate required viable CD3+CD4+ or CD3+CD8+ cells with CCR7+CD45RA+CD45RO-CD95-CD27+CD28+ phenotype. This chain joins TRBV18 and TRBJ1-3; D is unresolved. This receptor was identified in a woman between 55 and 75 years old in good health, CMV-negative, and a related stem cell transplant donor. The sequencing input was naive CD4+ T cells sorted from PBMCs. CDR3 loop: CASSPRSSATGNTIYF. The DNA for the CDR3 is TGTGCCAGCTCACCACGTAGCAGCGCAACTGGAAACACCATATATTTT.